The sequence of this T cell receptor beta chain was determined in a study of cytomegalovirus exposure and HLA in healthy donors. Whereas donors were nominally healthy upon sampling, unrecorded immune exposures were probable. PCR employed 60 Vbeta and 13 Jbeta primers. Profiled with immunoSEQ multiplex PCR; TCRdb holds only in-frame clones, not every one. The table includes some 120,000 clones, over 9.5% detected once. Germline V gene lookup returns CDR1 MNHEY and CDR2 SVGAGI. The CDR3 sequence is 14 residues long. V lost 5 bases, J lost 1 base, and 10 bases lay in between. The study's findings and limits: In a later analysis, HLA-associated beta chains showed higher expansion and lower generation probabilities than comparable chains. A link between a missense DCLRE1C variant and TCR beta V- and J-gene trimming emerged from a later analysis. Most TCR beta V segments were productive about 87% or about 30% of the time in an earlier analysis.

This clone was recorded a few times. Its antigen is undetermined. This TCR derives from a woman under 30 in good health and CMV-seropositive. V and J are TRBV6-5 and TRBJ2-3, with D perhaps matching TRBD1 (7 bases). What was sequenced was PBMCs. CDR3 sequence reads: CASSRRGRTDTQYF. CDR3 sequence (DNA): TGTGCCAGCAGTAGGAGGGGGCGCACAGATACGCAGTATTTT.